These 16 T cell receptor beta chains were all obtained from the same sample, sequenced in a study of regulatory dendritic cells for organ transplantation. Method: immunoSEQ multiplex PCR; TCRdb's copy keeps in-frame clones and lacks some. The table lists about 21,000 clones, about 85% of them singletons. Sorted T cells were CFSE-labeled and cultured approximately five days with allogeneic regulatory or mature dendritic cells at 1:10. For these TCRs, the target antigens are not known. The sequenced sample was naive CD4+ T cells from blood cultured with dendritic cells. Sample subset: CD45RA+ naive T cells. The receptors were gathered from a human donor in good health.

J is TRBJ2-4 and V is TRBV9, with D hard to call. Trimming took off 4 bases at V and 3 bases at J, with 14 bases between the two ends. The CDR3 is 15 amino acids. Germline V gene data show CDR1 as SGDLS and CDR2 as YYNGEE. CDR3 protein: CASSRNGLDKNIQYF. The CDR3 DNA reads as TGTGCCAGCAGCCGCAACGGGTTGGACAAAAACATTCAGTACTTC.

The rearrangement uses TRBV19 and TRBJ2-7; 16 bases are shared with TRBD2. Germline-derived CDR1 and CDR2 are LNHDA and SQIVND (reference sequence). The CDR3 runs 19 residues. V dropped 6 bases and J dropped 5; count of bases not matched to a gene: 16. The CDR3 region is CASRDVGTSGGAIDHEQYF. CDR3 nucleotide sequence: TGTGCCAGTAGAGACGTTGGGACTAGCGGGGGGGCCATAGACCACGAGCAGTACTTC.

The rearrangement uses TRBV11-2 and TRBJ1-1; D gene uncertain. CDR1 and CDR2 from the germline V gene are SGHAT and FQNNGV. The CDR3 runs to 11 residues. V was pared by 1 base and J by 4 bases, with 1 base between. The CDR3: CASSLATEAFF. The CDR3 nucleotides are TGTGCCAGCAGCTTAGCCACTGAAGCTTTCTTT. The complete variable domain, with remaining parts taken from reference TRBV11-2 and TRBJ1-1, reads EAGVAQSPRYKIIEKRQSVAFWCNPISGHATLYWYQQILGQGPKLLIQFQNNGVVDDSQLPKDRFSAERLKGVDSTLKIQPAKLEDSAVYLCASSLATEAFFGQGTRLTVV.

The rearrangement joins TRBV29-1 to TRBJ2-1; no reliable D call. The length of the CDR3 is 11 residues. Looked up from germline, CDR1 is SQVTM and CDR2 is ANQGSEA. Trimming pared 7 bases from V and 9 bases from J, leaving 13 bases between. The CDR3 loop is CSAFLRGEQFF. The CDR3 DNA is TGCAGCGCCTTCCTTCGCGGTGAGCAGTTCTTC.

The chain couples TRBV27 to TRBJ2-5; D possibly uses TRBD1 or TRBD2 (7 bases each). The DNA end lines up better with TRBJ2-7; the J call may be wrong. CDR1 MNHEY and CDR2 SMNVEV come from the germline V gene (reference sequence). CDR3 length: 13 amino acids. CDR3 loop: CASGRGGLFEQYF. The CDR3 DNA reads TGTGCCAGCGGCAGGGGGGGATTATTCGAGCAGTACTTC.

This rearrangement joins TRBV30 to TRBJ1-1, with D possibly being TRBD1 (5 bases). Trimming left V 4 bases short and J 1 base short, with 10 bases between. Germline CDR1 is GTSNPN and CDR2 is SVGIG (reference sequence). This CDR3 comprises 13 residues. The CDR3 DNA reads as TGTGCCTGGACTGGGGGGGGGAACACTGAAGCTTTCTTT. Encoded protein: CAWTGGGNTEAFF.

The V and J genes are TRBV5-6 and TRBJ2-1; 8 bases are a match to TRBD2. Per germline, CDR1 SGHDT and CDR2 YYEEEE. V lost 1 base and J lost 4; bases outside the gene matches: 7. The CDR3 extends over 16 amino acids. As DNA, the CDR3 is TGTGCCAGCAGCTTGTTTGGTGCTAGCGGGTACAATGAGCAGTTCTTC. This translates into CASSLFGASGYNEQFF.

CDR3 sequence (DNA): TGTGCCTGGAGTGTAGGACTATACTACGAGCAGTACTTC. Translated, it gives CAWSVGLYYEQYF. J is TRBJ2-7 and V is TRBV30, with a possible D match to TRBD2 (6 bases). This CDR3 spans 13 amino acids. Trimming left V 0 bases short and J 3 bases short, with 9 bases between. CDR1 GTSNPN and CDR2 SVGIG come from the germline V gene (reference sequence).

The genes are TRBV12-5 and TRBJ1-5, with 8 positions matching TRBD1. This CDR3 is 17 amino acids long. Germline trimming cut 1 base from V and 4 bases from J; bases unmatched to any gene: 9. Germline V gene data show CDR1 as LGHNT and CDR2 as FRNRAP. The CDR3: CASGLGYTGGANQPQHF. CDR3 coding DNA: TGTGCTAGTGGTTTGGGATATACAGGGGGGGCAAATCAGCCCCAGCATTTT.

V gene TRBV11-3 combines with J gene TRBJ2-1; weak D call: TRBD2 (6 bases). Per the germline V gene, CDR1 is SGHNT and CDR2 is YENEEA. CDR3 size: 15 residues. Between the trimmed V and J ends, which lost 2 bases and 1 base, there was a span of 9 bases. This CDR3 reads CASSLSGTSYNEQFF. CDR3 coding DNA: TGTGCCAGCAGCTTATCGGGGACTTCCTACAATGAGCAGTTCTTC.

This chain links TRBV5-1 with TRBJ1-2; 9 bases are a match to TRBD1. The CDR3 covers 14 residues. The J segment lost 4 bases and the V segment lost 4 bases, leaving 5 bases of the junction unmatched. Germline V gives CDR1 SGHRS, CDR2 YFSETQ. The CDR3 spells CASSPGDRAYGYTF. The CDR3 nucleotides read TGCGCCAGCAGCCCAGGGGACAGGGCCTATGGCTACACCTTC.

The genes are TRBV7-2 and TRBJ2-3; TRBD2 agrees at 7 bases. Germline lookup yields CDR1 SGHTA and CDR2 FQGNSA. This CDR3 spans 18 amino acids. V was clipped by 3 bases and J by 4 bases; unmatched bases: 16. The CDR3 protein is CASSFLITGLIISDTQYF. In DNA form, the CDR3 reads TGTGCCAGCAGCTTCTTAATAACGGGACTAATAATCTCAGATACGCAGTATTTT.

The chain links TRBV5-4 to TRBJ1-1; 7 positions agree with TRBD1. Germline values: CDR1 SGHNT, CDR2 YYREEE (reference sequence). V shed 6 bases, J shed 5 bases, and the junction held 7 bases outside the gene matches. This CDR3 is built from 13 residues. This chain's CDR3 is CASTRQGGTEAFF. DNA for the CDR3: TGTGCCAGCACCCGACAGGGAGGAACTGAAGCTTTCTTT.

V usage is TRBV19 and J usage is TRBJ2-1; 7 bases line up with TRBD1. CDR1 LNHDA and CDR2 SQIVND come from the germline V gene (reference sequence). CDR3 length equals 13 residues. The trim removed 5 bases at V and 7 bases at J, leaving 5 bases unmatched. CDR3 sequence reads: CASSQTGANEQFF. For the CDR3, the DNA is TGTGCCAGTAGTCAAACAGGGGCTAATGAGCAGTTCTTC.

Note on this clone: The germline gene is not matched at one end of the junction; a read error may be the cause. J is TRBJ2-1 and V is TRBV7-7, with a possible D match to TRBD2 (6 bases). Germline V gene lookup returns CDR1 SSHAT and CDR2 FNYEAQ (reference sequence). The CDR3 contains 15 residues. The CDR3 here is CASSLSVGRLDEQFF. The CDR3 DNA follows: TGTGCTAGCAGCTTATCTGTCGGGAGACTAGATGAGCAGTTCTTC.

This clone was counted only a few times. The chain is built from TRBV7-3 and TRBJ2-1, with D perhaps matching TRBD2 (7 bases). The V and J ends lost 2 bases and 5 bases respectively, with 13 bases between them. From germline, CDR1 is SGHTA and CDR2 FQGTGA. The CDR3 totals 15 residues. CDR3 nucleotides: TGTGCCAGCAGCTTAGGGGGGGCCCTAAACAATGAGCAGTTCTTC. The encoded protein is CASSLGGALNNEQFF.